A selection of T cell receptor beta chains follows, all from one sample in a study of blood T cell repertoires in COVID-19. Only in-frame clones appear in the TCRdb table, and some are missing; sequencing was by immunoSEQ multiplex PCR. The sample consists of 250,000 to 300,000 clones, 81% of them appearing once. The sample was peripheral blood. The receptors here all came from a woman aged 55 to 70 with active or convalescent COVID-19. Both conserved end residues are part of each CDR3. Fields, in order: V gene, J gene, CDR3 protein.

>TRBV15|TRBJ1-5
CATSRDRTGVRQPQHF
>TRBV12-3/TRBV12-4|TRBJ1-1
CASRRLPNTEAFF
>TRBV3-1/TRBV3-2|TRBJ1-3
CASSQTLQGSSGNTIYF
>TRBV7-9|TRBJ1-5
CASSFSVDRGAQHF
>TRBV7-8|TRBJ1-5
CASSPQGAVSNQPQHF
>TRBV7-6|TRBJ2-5
CASSLGQGLETQYF
>TRBV6-2/TRBV6-3|TRBJ2-7
CASSRGSYEQYF
>TRBV10-2|TRBJ2-5
CASSASSGGAGGTQYF
>TRBV6-2/TRBV6-3|TRBJ2-1
CASSTRDRGNWGEQFF
>TRBV5-4|TRBJ2-3
CASSGRGLDGISTDTQYF
>TRBV5-5|TRBJ2-7
CASSFAGGGRREQYF
>TRBV3-1/TRBV3-2|TRBJ1-1
CASSQVVREAEAFF
>TRBV2|TRBJ2-3
CASSNDVAGGTDTQYF
>TRBV4-1|TRBJ2-5
CASSLTGFETQYF
>TRBV4-1|TRBJ1-2
CASSQPFFRDRGDGYTF
>TRBV19|TRBJ1-5
CASSIRGDQPQHF
>TRBV29-1|TRBJ2-2
CSVGSGGTGELFF
>TRBV6-6|TRBJ2-5
CASSYSGGEETQYF
>TRBV7-7|TRBJ2-3
CASSLSGTGGTDTQYF
>TRBV2|TRBJ1-1
CASTRARGTEAFF
>TRBV12-5|TRBJ1-2
CASGLVRGTLYGYTF
>TRBV4-1|TRBJ1-6
CASSQGSGSNKDSPLHF
>TRBV4-3|TRBJ1-3
CASSLGTGSGNTIYF
>TRBV5-4|TRBJ1-2
CASSLDGPGSGYTF
>TRBV5-4|TRBJ1-1
CASSLFDRGRLNTEAFF
>TRBV2|TRBJ2-3
CASSDSLGTEYF
>TRBV3-1/TRBV3-2|TRBJ2-7
CASSPPYSSYEQYF
>TRBV4-2|TRBJ1-2
CASSQDVGQAGYGYTF
>TRBV10-2|TRBJ2-7
CASRTGGLSYEQYF
>TRBV2|TRBJ1-1
CASSEALQGTEAFF
>TRBV7-3|TRBJ2-5
CASSIVRDGRGETQYF
>TRBV5-1|TRBJ2-5
CASSLASETQYF
>TRBV12-3/TRBV12-4|TRBJ1-2
CASSSRQGGYTF
>TRBV19|TRBJ1-1
CASSIKYRDSIMNTEAFF
>TRBV27|TRBJ2-7
CASGRGEQYF
>TRBV13|TRBJ1-2
CASSPQGSNYGYTF
>TRBV27|TRBJ2-3
CASSLAPASGGTTFLRDTQYF
>TRBV19|TRBJ2-3
CASSISSGGFTDTQYF
>TRBV9|TRBJ2-2
CASSPKGQVNTGELFF
>TRBV6-2/TRBV6-3|TRBJ2-4
CASSYSLAGPTKNIQYF
>TRBV27|TRBJ1-2
CASSLYSGGSAPNYGYTF
>TRBV6-5|TRBJ1-1
CASSSLRQGTTEAFF
>TRBV27|TRBJ1-5
CASKGANQPQHF
>TRBV5-1|TRBJ2-7
CASSFWTGGPLYEQYF
>TRBV10-1|TRBJ2-7
CASSADRVGEQYF
>TRBV7-2|TRBJ2-5
CASSHRGDRQETQYF
>TRBV27|TRBJ1-6
CASSFSKGSNSPLHF
>TRBV6-1|TRBJ1-1
CASSELEGRNTEAFF
>TRBV19|TRBJ1-3
CASSTQGSSGNTIYF
>TRBV5-1|TRBJ2-5
CASSSLGTSGGETQYF
>TRBV10-3|TRBJ2-3
CAISFRSGGASTDTQYF
>TRBV19|TRBJ2-3
CASSDGGGPETDTQYF
>TRBV7-9|TRBJ2-1
CASSARTSGGPSYNEQFF
>TRBV4-3|TRBJ2-1
CASSQGTALSYNEQFF
>TRBV11-2|TRBJ2-1
CASSLEGFPGLAGGRREQFF
>TRBV5-6|TRBJ1-1
CASSRQRNTEAFF
>TRBV6-2/TRBV6-3|TRBJ1-5
CASSSGQDNQPQHF